The T cell receptor beta chain described here comes from a study of T cells in Graves' hyperthyroidism and ophthalmopathy. Whole-study findings and limits: Expanded thyroid clonotypes (above 0.001) were mostly also found in blood.

The germline CDR1 and CDR2 sequences are MNHEY and SVGAGI. The length of the CDR3 is 15 residues. V gave up 2 bases and J gave up 3 bases, with 14 bases separating them. TCR beta CDR3 regions were amplified from RNA transcripts. The HTBI primer set served for first-round RT-PCR of the TCR CDR3. TCRdb reprocessed the multiplex PCR reads via MiXCR and lists one record per CDR3 protein. In the table there are 550,000 to 650,000 distinct CDR3 sequences, 12% to 15% of which are singletons. This clonotype appeared many times. No antigen is known for it. Sequenced sample: blood. The sequence derives from a woman in her thirties or forties with Graves' hyperthyroidism. The rearrangement uses TRBV6-5 and TRBJ2-7, with D perhaps matching TRBD2 (6 bases). CDR3 in DNA: TGTGCCAGCAGTTACCGCGGGGACGGCAACTACGAGCAGTACTTC. It yields the protein CASSYRGDGNYEQYF.